These T cell receptor beta chains were read from a single sample in a study of T cell responses to AZD1222 COVID-19 vaccine. TCRdb's copy holds only in-frame clones and misses some; the assay was immunoSEQ multiplex PCR. The sample holds about 200,000 clones, 90% to 95% seen once. This specimen consisted of peripheral blood, obtained 28 days after the second dose of the MenACWY control vaccine. Source of these receptors: an adult who received the MenACWY meningococcal vaccine as a control. CDR3s include the opening cysteine and the closing phenylalanine or tryptophan. D genes are given only for firm matches. Where a row states a size, it is once, few, many or the class of an expanded clone; other rows omit it.

CDR3,DNA,V,size,D,J
CASSQDPGSNYGYTF,TGTGCCAGCAGCCAAGATCCGGGCTCCAACTATGGCTACACCTTC,TRBV14,.,.,TRBJ1-2
CASTLSRDGAGELFF,TGTGCCAGTACTCTCAGCAGGGACGGGGCCGGGGAGCTGTTTTTT,TRBV19,.,.,TRBJ2-2
CASSSRAGGSDNEKLFF,TGTGCCAGCAGCTCCCGGGCAGGGGGCAGTGATAATGAAAAACTGTTTTTT,TRBV7-2,.,TRBD1,TRBJ1-4
CATSGPTGTEAFF,TGTGCCACATCCGGACCTACCGGTACTGAAGCTTTCTTT,TRBV28,.,.,TRBJ1-1
CSVEPSTDTQYF,TGCAGCGTTGAACCCAGCACAGATACGCAGTATTTT,TRBV29-1,.,.,TRBJ2-3
CASSWTGLQPQHF,TGTGCCAGCAGTTGGACAGGTTTACAGCCCCAGCATTTT,TRBV12-3/TRBV12-4,once,TRBD1,TRBJ1-5
CAWGLAGVGETQYF,TGTGCCTGGGGACTAGCGGGAGTGGGTGAGACCCAGTACTTC,TRBV30,.,TRBD2,TRBJ2-5
CASSQWTVSAGAFF,TGTGCCAGCAGCCAATGGACCGTTTCTGCAGGAGCTTTCTTT,TRBV14,.,.,TRBJ1-1
CASSLAGYEKLFF,TGTGCCAGCAGCTTAGCCGGCTATGAAAAACTGTTTTTT,TRBV7-8,.,.,TRBJ1-4
CASSASSGTYNEQFF,TGTGCCAGCAGCGCGTCTAGCGGGACATACAATGAGCAGTTCTTC,TRBV9,.,TRBD2,TRBJ2-1
CASSLALVANTEAFF,TGTGCCAGCAGCTTAGCGTTGGTGGCGAACACTGAAGCTTTCTTT,TRBV7-8,once,.,TRBJ1-1
CASSDVSKGIQYF,TGTGCCAGCAGCGACGTGAGTAAGGGCATTCAGTACTTC,TRBV11-3,.,.,TRBJ2-4
CASRQGIPDTQYF,TGTGCCAGCAGACAGGGGATTCCAGATACGCAGTATTTT,TRBV12-3/TRBV12-4,.,TRBD1,TRBJ2-3
CSVDAGRGYVYGYTF,TGCAGCGTTGATGCCGGCAGGGGGTATGTCTATGGCTACACCTTC,TRBV29-1,once,TRBD1,TRBJ1-2
CASSGGRASSGANVLTF,TGTGCCAGCAGCGGGGGACGGGCGAGCTCTGGGGCCAACGTCCTGACTTTC,TRBV7-6,.,.,TRBJ2-6
CASSFLKEKETTGQYF,TGTGCCAGCAGCTTTCTTAAGGAGAAGGAGACTACGGGGCAGTACTTC,TRBV7-9,.,.,TRBJ2-7
CASSLYSAYEQYF,TGTGCCAGCAGCTTATACTCGGCCTACGAGCAGTACTTC,TRBV11-3,.,.,TRBJ2-7
CASSSALGPEQPQHF,TGTGCCAGCAGCTCGGCCTTGGGGCCGGAGCAGCCCCAGCATTTT,TRBV7-9,.,.,TRBJ1-5
CAPAGTGLRSWRNTIYF,TGTGCCCCCGCCGGGACAGGGCTCCGTAGTTGGCGAAACACCATATATTTT,TRBV19,.,TRBD1,TRBJ1-3
CASSSGASAPYNEQFF,TGTGCCAGCAGCTCGGGGGCTTCAGCCCCCTACAATGAGCAGTTCTTC,TRBV5-4,.,.,TRBJ2-1
CASSFVTGAKETQYF,TGTGCCAGCAGCTTTGTAACAGGGGCGAAAGAGACCCAGTACTTC,TRBV11-3,.,TRBD1,TRBJ2-5
CATSSVDRDTGELFF,TGTGCCACCAGTAGCGTGGATAGGGACACCGGGGAGCTGTTTTTT,TRBV24-1,once,.,TRBJ2-2
CASSLDLANEQFF,TGCGCCAGCAGCTTGGACCTAGCGAATGAGCAGTTCTTC,TRBV5-1,once,.,TRBJ2-1
CASSLRDRDEQYF,TGTGCCAGCAGCTTAAGGGACAGGGACGAGCAGTACTTC,TRBV5-5,.,TRBD1,TRBJ2-7
CASSPSAYEQYF,TGTGCCAGCTCACCAAGCGCCTACGAGCAGTACTTC,TRBV18,once,.,TRBJ2-7